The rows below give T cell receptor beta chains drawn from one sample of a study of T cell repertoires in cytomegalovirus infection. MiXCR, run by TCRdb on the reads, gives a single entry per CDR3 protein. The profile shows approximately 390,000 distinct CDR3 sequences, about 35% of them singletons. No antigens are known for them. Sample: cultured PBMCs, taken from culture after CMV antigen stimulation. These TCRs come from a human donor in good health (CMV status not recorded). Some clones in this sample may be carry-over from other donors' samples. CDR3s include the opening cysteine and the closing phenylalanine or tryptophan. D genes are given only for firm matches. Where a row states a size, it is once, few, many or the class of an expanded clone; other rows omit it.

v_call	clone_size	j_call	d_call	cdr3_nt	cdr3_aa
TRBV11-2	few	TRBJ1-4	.	TGTGCCAGCAGCTTAGGGCTCCACAGCGTTAATGAAAAACTGTTTTTT	CASSLGLHSVNEKLFF
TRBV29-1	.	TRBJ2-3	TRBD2	TGCAGCGTCGGCTCGACTGTAGCGGGAGGGCCAACAGATACGCAGTATTTT	CSVGSTVAGGPTDTQYF
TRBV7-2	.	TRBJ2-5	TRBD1	TGTGCCAGCAGCTTAGTATCCGGGACAGGAGGGGAGACCCAGTACTTC	CASSLVSGTGGETQYF
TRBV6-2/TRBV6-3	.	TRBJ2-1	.	TGTGCCAGCAGTTACGGAGCTTACAATGAGCAGTTCTTC	CASSYGAYNEQFF
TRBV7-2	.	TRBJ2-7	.	TGTGCCAGCAGCTTAAGTTTGGCGGGACAGTTCAACGAGCAGTACTTC	CASSLSLAGQFNEQYF
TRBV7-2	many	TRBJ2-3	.	TGTGCCAGCAGCCCCAACAGGGGCACAGATACGCAGTATTTT	CASSPNRGTDTQYF
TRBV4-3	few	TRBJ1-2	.	TGCGCCAGCAGCCGACGTGACCGATCAGACACCTATGGCTACACCTTC	CASSRRDRSDTYGYTF
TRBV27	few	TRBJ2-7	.	TGTGCCAGCAGTTTAGGGACCCCCCGCGAATTATACGAGCAGTACTTC	CASSLGTPRELYEQYF
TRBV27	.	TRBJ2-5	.	TGTGCCAGCCGACTGAACCCCGAGGAGACCCAGTACTTC	CASRLNPEETQYF
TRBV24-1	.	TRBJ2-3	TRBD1	TGTGCCACCAGTCATCGGGGACAGGCAGCGAGAGCCGCCACAGATACGCAGTATTTT	CATSHRGQAARAATDTQYF
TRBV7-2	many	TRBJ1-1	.	TGTGCCAGCAGCTTACGCAGAAGTAACACTGAAGCTTTCTTT	CASSLRRSNTEAFF
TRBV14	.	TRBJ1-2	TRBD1	TGTGCCAGCAGCCAAGTGGTGACAGGGCTGGGCGGCTACACCTTC	CASSQVVTGLGGYTF
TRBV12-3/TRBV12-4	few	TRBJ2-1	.	TGTGCCAGCAGTTTTCCCTCCACAGGGTTCGGGTACAATGAGCAGTTCTTC	CASSFPSTGFGYNEQFF
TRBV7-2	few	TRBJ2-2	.	TGTGCCAGCAGCTTTGAGGGGGCGAACACCGGGGAGCTGTTTTTT	CASSFEGANTGELFF